This T cell receptor (beta chain) stems from a study of CD8 T cells in ankylosing spondylitis. In this sample, this clonotype turned up a few times. The target antigen is unknown. Findings and caveats of the study: Clones linked to disease, bearing a CD8+ phenotype, were relatively rare in peripheral blood. As reported, disease-linked clones showed significant enrichment in matched ankylosing spondylitis synovial fluid. Within ankylosing spondylitis blood, a TCR beta motif made up of eight highly homologous variants appeared to be characteristic.

Germline loops: CDR1 MNHEY, CDR2 SVGEGT. With 5 bases removed from V and 8 bases from J, the gap between germline ends came to 12 bases. There are 12 residues in the CDR3. TCRdb reprocessed the 5' RACE reads via MiXCR and lists one record per CDR3 protein. The sample lists approximately 440,000 distinct CDR3 sequences; more than 15% were seen once. This TCR derives from a male donor with ankylosing spondylitis. The sample was blood, either unsorted or a sorted T cell fraction (not recorded which). V gene TRBV6-2 or TRBV6-3 combines with J gene TRBJ1-2; D remains unclear. The CDR3 DNA is TGTGCCAGCAGTCGGACTGCTGACGGCTACACCTTC. This encodes CASSRTADGYTF.